The 32 T cell receptor beta chains reported below all come from one sample, sequenced in a study of blood T cell repertoires in COVID-19. Sequencing was performed with immunoSEQ multiplex PCR; in TCRdb, only in-frame clones are kept and a portion is missing. In the table there are about 39,000 clones, roughly 84% of which are singletons. The sequenced material came from peripheral blood. Receptor source: a middle-aged man with active or convalescent COVID-19.

This chain links TRBV5-6 with TRBJ1-2, with a weak D call TRBD1 (5 bases). V lost 2 bases and J 0 bases, leaving 11 bases between the germline ends. The CDR3 spans 15 residues. The germline V gene encodes CDR1 SGHDT and CDR2 YYEEEE. CDR3 residues: CASSLRQTSNYGYTF. CDR3 nucleotides: TGTGCCAGCAGCTTACGACAGACCTCTAACTATGGCTACACCTTC.

The CDR3 DNA reads TGCGCCAGCAGCCAAGATGGAGGTCAGTCGTTTAATCAGCCCCAGCATTTT. Its translation: CASSQDGGQSFNQPQHF. The V and J genes are TRBV4-1 and TRBJ1-5; no definite D call. This CDR3 comprises 17 residues. CDR1 and CDR2 from the germline V gene are MGHRA and YSYEKL. Trimming removed 0 bases from V and 4 bases from J, with 16 bases in between.

The rearrangement uses TRBV7-9 and TRBJ1-2, with 7 bases lining up with TRBD1. J was trimmed by 5 bases and V by 5 bases; bases with no gene match: 8. The CDR3 is 14 residues long. Germline CDR1 reads SEHNR; CDR2 reads FQNEAQ (reference sequence). CDR3 bases: TGTGCCAGCAGCAAAGACAGGGTTGGATATGGCTACACCTTC. The encoded protein is CASSKDRVGYGYTF. The full variable domain, completed using reference TRBV7-9 and TRBJ1-2, is DTGVSQNPRHKITKRGQNVTFRCDPISEHNRLYWYRQTLGQGPEFLTYFQNEAQLEKSRLLSDRFSAERPKGSFSTLEIQRTEQGDSAMYLCASSKDRVGYGYTFGSGTRLTVV.

The V call is TRBV2, the J call TRBJ2-7, with 8 bases matching TRBD1. The CDR3 spans 12 residues. The trim removed 10 bases at V and 1 base at J, leaving 3 bases unmatched. Per germline, CDR1 SNHLY and CDR2 FYNNEI. The CDR3 DNA follows: TGTGCCACTCGGACAGGGTCCTACGAGCAGTACTTC. Its translation: CATRTGSYEQYF.

The chain uses TRBV7-2 and TRBJ1-1; possible D gene TRBD1, 6 bases. V lost 2 bases and J 10 bases, leaving 11 bases between the germline ends. Germline-derived CDR1 and CDR2 are SGHTA and FQGNSA. The length of the CDR3 is 12 residues. The CDR3 sequence is CASSLNQGRAFF. The DNA of the CDR3 is TGTGCCAGCAGCTTAAACCAGGGGAGAGCTTTCTTT.

V gene TRBV23-1 combines with J gene TRBJ2-2; 9 nucleotides line up with TRBD2. TRBV23-1 is treated as an ORF (open reading frame) with a function not yet certain. This CDR3 has 16 amino acids. V gave up 2 bases and J gave up 5 bases; unmatched junction bases: 6. This CDR3 reads CASSQLGLAGTGELFF. CDR3 sequence (DNA): TGCGCCAGCAGTCAACTGGGACTAGCCGGTACCGGGGAGCTGTTTTTT.

The table lists this clone with a count of one. This CDR3 reads CASSPSHASLTYNEQFF. CDR3 coding DNA: TGTGCCAGCTCACCCTCTCACGCTTCCCTTACATACAATGAGCAGTTCTTC. The V call is TRBV18, the J call TRBJ2-1; D call uncertain. Germline-derived CDR1 and CDR2 are KGHSH and LQKENI. Trimming took 3 bases from V and 4 from J, leaving 19 bases between them. The CDR3 sequence is 17 residues long.

The chain has TRBV14 and TRBJ2-3; TRBD2 matches 10 bases. The V segment lost 3 bases and the J segment 2 bases; nucleotides outside the gene matches: 5. Germline-derived CDR1 and CDR2 are SGHDN and FVKESK. The CDR3 runs to 16 residues. CDR3 nucleotides: TGTGCCAGCAGCCATAAAAGCGGGGGGGCCACAGATACGCAGTATTTT. Translated: CASSHKSGGATDTQYF.

This clone was seen only a few times. The chain combines TRBV2 with TRBJ2-7; 8 bases align to TRBD1. The CDR3 extends over 15 amino acids. Trimming took 7 bases from V and 5 from J; bases not matched to a gene: 13. Germline loops: CDR1 SNHLY, CDR2 FYNNEI. The CDR3 loop is CASKPTGGMYNEQYF. The CDR3 DNA reads TGTGCCAGCAAACCCACAGGGGGAATGTACAACGAGCAGTACTTC.

The V call is TRBV27, the J call TRBJ1-1, with TRBD1 matching 7 bases. Germline loops: CDR1 MNHEY, CDR2 SMNVEV (reference sequence). J gave up 1 base and V 5 bases, and 10 bases lay outside the gene matches. The CDR3 sequence is 16 residues long. The CDR3: CASSTINRGRNTEAFF. The CDR3 DNA sequence: TGTGCCAGCAGTACAATAAACAGGGGCAGGAACACTGAAGCTTTCTTT.

The sample holds one count of this clone. V usage is TRBV5-6 and J usage is TRBJ1-3; no definite D call. The germline V gene encodes CDR1 SGHDT and CDR2 YYEEEE. V gave up 2 bases and J gave up 1 base, with 7 bases separating them. The CDR3 contains 14 residues. The CDR3 nucleotides are TGTGCCAGCAGCTTAGTCCAGTCTGGAAACACCATATATTTT. Translation: CASSLVQSGNTIYF. Complete variable domain (other parts from reference TRBV5-6 and TRBJ1-3): DAGVTQSPTHLIKTRGQQVTLRCSPKSGHDTVSWYQQALGQGPQFIFQYYEEEERQRGNFPDRFSGHQFPNYSSELNVNALLLGDSALYLCASSLVQSGNTIYFGEGSWLTVV.

This clone turned up a few times. This chain uses TRBV5-6 with TRBJ2-7; TRBD1 matches 8 bases. Germline V CDR1 and CDR2: SGHDT, YYEEEE. CDR3 length: 14 amino acids. With 4 bases clipped from V and 4 bases from J, the junction kept 7 bases outside the gene matches. The CDR3 loop reads CASSTGTGTYEQYF. In DNA, the CDR3 is TGTGCCAGCAGCACCGGGACAGGTACATACGAGCAGTACTTC. Looking up the rest from reference TRBV5-6 and TRBJ2-7 gives the full variable domain: DAGVTQSPTHLIKTRGQQVTLRCSPKSGHDTVSWYQQALGQGPQFIFQYYEEEERQRGNFPDRFSGHQFPNYSSELNVNALLLGDSALYLCASSTGTGTYEQYFGPGTRLTVT.

The chain joins TRBV6-6 to TRBJ2-1, with 9 bases identical to TRBD2. V lost 5 bases to trimming and J lost 0 bases; unmatched junction nucleotides: 11. CDR1 MNHNY and CDR2 SVGAGI come from the germline V gene (reference sequence). This CDR3 is built from 18 residues. For the CDR3, the DNA is TGTGCCAGCAGTCGCGGGGGGGCTGAGGTTAGCTCCTACAATGAGCAGTTCTTC. It codes for CASSRGGAEVSSYNEQFF.

This chain uses TRBV19 with TRBJ1-6; 7 bases align to TRBD1. There are 18 residues in the CDR3. J lost 0 bases, V lost 4 bases, and 9 bases had no gene match. Germline loops: CDR1 LNHDA, CDR2 SQIVND (reference sequence). The CDR3 loop reads CASSTPKDRSSYNSPLHF. CDR3 nucleotides: TGTGCCAGTAGTACACCAAAGGACAGGAGCTCCTATAATTCACCCCTCCACTTT.

This clone was counted between two and nine times. The chain uses TRBV27 and TRBJ2-7; TRBD1 agrees at 11 bases. The CDR3 runs to 14 residues. Trimming took 6 bases from V and 3 from J; bases not matched to a gene: 4. The germline CDR1 and CDR2 sequences are MNHEY and SMNVEV (reference sequence). The CDR3 nucleotides read TGTGCCAGCAGCGCCGGGACAGGGGGCTACGAGCAGTACTTC. Its protein is CASSAGTGGYEQYF.

The chain combines TRBV2 with TRBJ2-1; 7 nucleotides agree with TRBD1. CDR3 length: 13 residues. Germline CDR1 SNHLY, CDR2 FYNNEI. Trimming removed 7 bases from V and 4 bases from J; junction bases left unmatched: 4. DNA for the CDR3: TGTGCCAGCACCGTACAGGGGTACAATGAGCAGTTCTTC. This sequence encodes CASTVQGYNEQFF.

This clone was observed a single time. The chain couples TRBV7-9 to TRBJ1-2; D is ambiguous. Trimming took off 7 bases at V and 5 bases at J, with 17 bases between the two ends. CDR1 is SEHNR and CDR2 is FQNEAQ in the germline V gene (reference sequence). The CDR3 sequence is 14 residues long. This CDR3 reads CASTPGTETYGYTF. CDR3 DNA: TGTGCCAGCACCCCAGGCACAGAAACTTATGGCTACACCTTC.

The CDR3 sequence is CASSLFGTGCNTEAFF. The DNA for the CDR3 is TGTGCCAGCAGCTTGTTTGGGACAGGGTGTAACACTGAAGCTTTCTTT. This sequence joins TRBV5-6 and TRBJ1-1; 9 nucleotides agree with TRBD1. Trimming at V came to 1 base and at J to 2 bases, leaving 6 bases not matched to a gene. Germline loops: CDR1 SGHDT, CDR2 YYEEEE. The CDR3 spans 16 residues.

The V gene is TRBV27, the J gene TRBJ2-5, with D possibly being TRBD1 (6 bases). The CDR3 has 16 residues. Trimming cost V 6 bases and J 3 bases, with 20 bases left between them. Germline V gene data show CDR1 as MNHEY and CDR2 as SMNVEV (reference sequence). The CDR3 loop reads CASSSRGFWGEETQYF. CDR3 coding DNA: TGTGCCAGCAGCTCCAGGGGCTTTTGGGGAGAAGAGACCCAGTACTTC.

The chain joins TRBV29-1 to TRBJ2-1, with D tentatively TRBD2 (7 bases). There are 13 residues in the CDR3. The germline V gene has CDR1 SQVTM and CDR2 ANQGSEA. Trimming took off 6 bases at V and 12 bases at J, with 21 bases between the two ends. CDR3: CSVDIGGGKRQFF. The CDR3 nucleotides read TGCAGCGTGGACATAGGGGGGGGGAAAAGGCAGTTCTTC.

The CDR3 loop reads CATSGRRAGIHGYTF. The CDR3 region has the DNA TGTGCCACCAGCGGCCGCCGGGCAGGGATCCATGGCTACACCTTC. The chain links TRBV15 to TRBJ1-2, with D perhaps TRBD1 (5 bases). Germline lookup yields CDR1 LNHNV and CDR2 YYDKDF (reference sequence). V shed 5 bases and J shed 6 bases, with 19 bases lying between them. The CDR3 spans 15 residues.

This rearrangement joins TRBV4-2 to TRBJ1-5; possible D gene TRBD1, 5 bases. Deletions cut 0 bases from V and 1 base from J, with 10 bases between. The germline gives CDR1 LGHNA, CDR2 YNFKEQ. The CDR3 totals 16 residues. CDR3 bases: TGTGCCAGCAGCCAAGAAACAGGTATCAGCAATCAGCCCCAGCATTTT. Protein: CASSQETGISNQPQHF.

The chain employs TRBV3-1 (or the pseudogene TRBV3-2) and TRBJ2-3, with 9 nucleotides matching TRBD1. CDR1 is LGHDT and CDR2 is YNNKEL in the germline V gene (reference sequence). With V trimmed by 5 bases and J by 3 bases, 6 bases remained unmatched. The CDR3 length is 15 residues. In nucleotides, the CDR3 is TGTGCCAGCAGCAGGGGACAGGGTACGACAGATACGCAGTATTTT. It translates to CASSRGQGTTDTQYF.

This clone was seen a handful of times. The chain employs TRBV29-1 and TRBJ2-1, with 11 bases lining up with TRBD2. The CDR3 is 15 amino acids. After removal of 6 bases from V and 7 bases from J, the junction contained 11 bases not matched to a gene. Germline-derived CDR1 and CDR2 are SQVTM and ANQGSEA. The CDR3 DNA reads as TGCAGCGTCGTCCCTCTAGCGGGGGGCAAAAATGAGCAGTTCTTC. The encoded protein is CSVVPLAGGKNEQFF.

This clone was seen once. The J gene is TRBJ2-1, the V gene TRBV18; TRBD1 matches 7 bases. The CDR3 covers 13 residues. Germline V gives CDR1 KGHSH, CDR2 LQKENI. The ends lost 3 bases at V and 9 bases at J; junction bases unmatched: 5. CDR3 sequence: CASSPGQAGEQFF. The DNA for the CDR3 is TGTGCCAGCTCACCCGGACAGGCCGGTGAGCAGTTCTTC.

The chain combines TRBV5-4 with TRBJ1-2; 10 nucleotides agree with TRBD1. There are 14 residues in the CDR3. Per the germline V gene, CDR1 is SGHNT and CDR2 is YYREEE (reference sequence). After removal of 3 bases from V and 8 bases from J, the junction contained 7 bases not matched to a gene. DNA for the CDR3: TGTGCCAGCAGCTATGGACAGGGGGGAAGAGGCTACACCTTC. Protein sequence: CASSYGQGGRGYTF. The complete variable domain, with remaining parts taken from reference TRBV5-4 and TRBJ1-2, reads ETGVTQSPTHLIKTRGQQVTLRCSSQSGHNTVSWYQQALGQGPQFIFQYYREEENGRGNFPPRFSGLQFPNYSSELNVNALELDDSALYLCASSYGQGGRGYTFGSGTRLTVV.

The J gene is TRBJ2-5, the V gene TRBV5-1; 9 positions agree with TRBD1. CDR1 and CDR2 from the germline V gene are SGHRS and YFSETQ. The CDR3 totals 13 residues. With V trimmed by 5 bases and J by 2 bases, 1 base remained unmatched. The CDR3 protein is CASRTGGQETQYF. CDR3 DNA: TGCGCCAGCAGGACAGGGGGACAAGAGACCCAGTACTTC.

This chain connects TRBV7-8 to TRBJ2-2, with 7 bases that match TRBD1. CDR1 is SGHVS and CDR2 is FQNEAQ in the germline V gene. Trimming took 7 bases from V and 4 from J; bases not matched to a gene: 6. This CDR3 comprises 14 residues. The chain's CDR3 is CASTKGAVTGELFF. CDR3 sequence (DNA): TGTGCCAGCACCAAGGGGGCAGTCACCGGGGAGCTGTTTTTT. The full variable domain, in which reference TRBV7-8 and TRBJ2-2 provide the parts outside the CDR3, is GAGVSQSPRYKVAKRGQDVALRCDPISGHVSLFWYQQALGQGPEFLTYFQNEAQLDKSGLPSDRFFAERPEGSVSTLKIQRTQQEDSAVYLCASTKGAVTGELFFGEGSRLTVL.

This clone was counted only a few times. The J gene is TRBJ2-7, the V gene TRBV6-5; D is unclear. CDR1 is MNHEY, CDR2 SVGAGI, per germline. Trimming took off 6 bases at V and 2 bases at J, with 11 bases between the two ends. The CDR3 sequence is 13 residues long. CDR3 in amino acids: CASRPSVPYEQYF. DNA for the CDR3: TGTGCCAGCAGGCCGTCAGTCCCCTACGAGCAGTACTTC.

The chain combines TRBV7-3 with TRBJ2-1; D is perhaps TRBD1 (5 bases). Germline lookup yields CDR1 SGHTA and CDR2 FQGTGA. The CDR3 runs to 14 residues. V was cut by 5 bases and J by 4 bases, with 12 bases left in between. The CDR3 loop reads CASSLSGPYNEQFF. Here the CDR3 DNA reads TGTGCCAGCAGCCTCTCAGGGCCTTACAATGAGCAGTTCTTC.

This chain links TRBV7-2 with TRBJ2-5, with TRBD2 identical over 8 bases. The CDR3 has 15 amino acids. CDR1 SGHTA and CDR2 FQGNSA come from the germline V gene. Trimming took 5 bases from V and 5 from J; bases not matched to a gene: 10. CDR3 sequence: CASSATSGSRETQYF. The CDR3 DNA is TGTGCCAGCAGCGCCACTAGCGGCTCCCGGGAGACCCAGTACTTC.

CDR3 nucleotides: TGCGCCAGCAGTCAACCCCAGCGGGGGCCCGACTACGAGCAGTACTTC. Encoded protein: CASSQPQRGPDYEQYF. The J gene is TRBJ2-7, the V gene TRBV23-1, with 8 bases identical to TRBD2. TRBV23-1 is an ORF, and what it does is uncertain. CDR3 size: 16 residues. V trimming: 2 bases; J trimming: 3 bases; junction bases outside the gene matches: 9.